These T cell receptor beta chains were read from a single sample in a study of beta chain features in type 1 diabetes. Clones were sequenced by immunoSEQ multiplex PCR, and TCRdb holds only the in-frame ones, with some missing. The sample holds over 120,000 clones, 10% to 15% seen once. Sequencing was carried out using central memory CD4+ T cells from blood. The origin of the receptors is a man aged 18 to 29 with type 1 diabetes. Both conserved end residues are part of each CDR3. The order of the fields is CDR3 protein, CDR3 DNA, D gene, J gene, clone size, V gene. D genes are given only for firm matches. Size is stated for part of the rows, as once, few or many counts, or as a class when the clone is expanded.

CDR3: CASSPRLLAGGNEQFF
DNA: TGTGCCAGCTCACCTCGGCTGCTAGCGGGGGGGAATGAGCAGTTCTTC
D: TRBD2
J: TRBJ2-1
size: few
V: TRBV18

CDR3: CASSSGTGSYNEQFF
DNA: TGTGCCAGCAGCTCCGGGACAGGATCCTACAATGAGCAGTTCTTC
D: TRBD1
J: TRBJ2-1
size: .
V: TRBV5-4

CDR3: CASSLSTRDTDTQYF
DNA: TGTGCCAGCAGCTTGAGTACTCGAGACACAGATACGCAGTATTTT
D: .
J: TRBJ2-3
size: few
V: TRBV5-6

CDR3: CSVGGSRGYTF
DNA: TGCAGCGTGGGAGGGTCGAGGGGCTACACCTTC
D: .
J: TRBJ1-2
size: few
V: TRBV29-1

CDR3: CASSFEDSGANVLTF
DNA: TGTGCCAGCAGCTTTGAGGACTCTGGGGCCAACGTCCTGACTTTC
D: .
J: TRBJ2-6
size: .
V: TRBV6-1

CDR3: CASSFAGALDEQYF
DNA: TGTGCCAGCAGCTTCGCGGGGGCGCTTGACGAGCAGTACTTC
D: .
J: TRBJ2-7
size: few
V: TRBV7-9

CDR3: CASSEDITDTQYF
DNA: TGTGCCAGCAGTGAGGACATTACAGATACGCAGTATTTT
D: .
J: TRBJ2-3
size: .
V: TRBV2

CDR3: CASSLASTTLGQFF
DNA: TGTGCCAGCAGCTTAGCTAGTACCACCCTTGGGCAGTTCTTC
D: .
J: TRBJ2-1
size: few
V: TRBV7-2

CDR3: CASSLEVNQPQHF
DNA: TGCGCCAGCAGCTTGGAGGTCAATCAGCCCCAGCATTTT
D: .
J: TRBJ1-5
size: few
V: TRBV5-1

CDR3: CASSGLAGTETQYF
DNA: TGTGCCAGCAGTGGACTAGCGGGGACGGAGACCCAGTACTTC
D: TRBD2
J: TRBJ2-5
size: .
V: TRBV6-5